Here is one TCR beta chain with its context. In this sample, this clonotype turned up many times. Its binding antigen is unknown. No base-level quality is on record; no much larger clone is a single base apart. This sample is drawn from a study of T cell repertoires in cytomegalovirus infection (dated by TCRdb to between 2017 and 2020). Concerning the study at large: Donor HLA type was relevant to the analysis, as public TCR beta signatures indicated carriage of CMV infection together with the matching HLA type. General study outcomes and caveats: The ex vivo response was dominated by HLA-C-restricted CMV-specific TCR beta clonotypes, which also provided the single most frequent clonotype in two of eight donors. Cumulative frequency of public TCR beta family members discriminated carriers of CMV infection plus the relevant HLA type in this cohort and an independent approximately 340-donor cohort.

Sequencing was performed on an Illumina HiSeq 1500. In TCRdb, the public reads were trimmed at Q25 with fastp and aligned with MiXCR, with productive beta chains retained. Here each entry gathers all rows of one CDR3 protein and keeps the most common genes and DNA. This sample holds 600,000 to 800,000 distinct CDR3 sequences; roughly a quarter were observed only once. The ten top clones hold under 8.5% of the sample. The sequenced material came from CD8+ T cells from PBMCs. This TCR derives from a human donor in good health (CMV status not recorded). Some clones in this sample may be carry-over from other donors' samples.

The CDR3 protein: CASSLGADRSYEQYF. The sequenced DNA is TGTGCCAGCAGCTTAGGAGCAGACAGGTCCTACGAGCAGTACTTC. The V gene is TRBV7-6 and the J gene is TRBJ2-7; possibly the D gene is TRBD1, per 6 matching bases. Including cysteine and phenylalanine, the CDR3 has 15 amino acids. Here the CDR3 DNA is all that survives: 45 bases in frame from base 1. V and J are truncated by 1 base and 1 base respectively, leaving an intervening sequence of 11 bases. Per the germline V gene, SGHVS is the CDR1 and FNYEAQ is the CDR2.